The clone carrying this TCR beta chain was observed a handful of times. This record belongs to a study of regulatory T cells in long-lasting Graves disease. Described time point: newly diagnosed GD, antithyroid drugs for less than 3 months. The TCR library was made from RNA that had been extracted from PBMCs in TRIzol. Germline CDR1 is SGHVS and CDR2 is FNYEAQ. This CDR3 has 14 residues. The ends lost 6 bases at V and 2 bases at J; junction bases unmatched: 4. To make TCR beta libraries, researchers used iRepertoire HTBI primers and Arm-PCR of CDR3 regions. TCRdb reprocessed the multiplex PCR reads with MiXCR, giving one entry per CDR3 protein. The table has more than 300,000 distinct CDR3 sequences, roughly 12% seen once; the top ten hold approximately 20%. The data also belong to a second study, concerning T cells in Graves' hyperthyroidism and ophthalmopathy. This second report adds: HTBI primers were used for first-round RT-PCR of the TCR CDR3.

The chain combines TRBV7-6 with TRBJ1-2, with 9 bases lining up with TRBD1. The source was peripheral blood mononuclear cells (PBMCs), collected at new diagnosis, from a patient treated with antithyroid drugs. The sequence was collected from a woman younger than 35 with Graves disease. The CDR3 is CASRSGQGNYGYTF. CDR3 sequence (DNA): TGTGCCAGCAGATCGGGACAGGGCAACTATGGCTACACCTTC. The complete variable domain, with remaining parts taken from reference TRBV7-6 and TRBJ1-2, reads GAGVSQSPRYKVTKRGQDVALRCDPISGHVSLYWYRQALGQGPEFLTYFNYEAQQDKSGLPNDRFSAERPEGSISTLTIQRTEQRDSAMYRCASRSGQGNYGYTFGSGTRLTVV.